These 24 T cell receptor beta chains share one sample of origin, sequenced in a study of graft-versus-host responses after intestinal transplantation. Which antigens these TCRs recognize remains unknown. Sequenced by immunoSEQ multiplex PCR; TCRdb stores in-frame clones only, minus some. Of roughly 93,000 clones in the sample, 80% to 95% were seen once. The sequencing used unstimulated CD8+ T cells sorted from spleen or lymph node cells, collected before intestinal transplant. These receptors all come from a human donor who received an intestinal transplant.

This sequence joins TRBV7-9 and TRBJ2-7, with 11 bases lining up with TRBD2. CDR1 SEHNR and CDR2 FQNEAQ come from the germline V gene (reference sequence). Trimming at V came to 5 bases and at J to 4 bases, leaving 7 bases not matched to a gene. The CDR3 totals 15 residues. The CDR3 nucleotides read TGTGCCAGCAGCCCAAGGACTAGCGGGCGATACGAGCAGTACTTC. Its translation: CASSPRTSGRYEQYF.

J is TRBJ2-5 and V is TRBV9; TRBD2 matches at 7 bases. This CDR3 is 13 amino acids long. Unmatched junction bases numbered 2, after V lost 1 base and J lost 5 bases. Per the germline V gene, CDR1 is SGDLS and CDR2 is YYNGEE. As DNA, the CDR3 is TGTGCCAGCAGCGTAACTAGCGAGGAGACCCAGTACTTC. It encodes CASSVTSEETQYF.

V usage is TRBV29-1 and J usage is TRBJ2-3; 9 bases match TRBD2. V lost 0 bases and J lost 6; bases outside the gene matches: 7. The CDR3 totals 15 residues. Germline V gives CDR1 SQVTM, CDR2 ANQGSEA. The DNA of the CDR3 is TGCAGCGTTGAAGATCTTAAGAGCGGGGGGGATACGCAGTATTTT. Protein sequence: CSVEDLKSGGDTQYF.

This chain links TRBV4-1 with TRBJ2-7; TRBD2 aligns across 13 bases. Germline V gene data show CDR1 as MGHRA and CDR2 as YSYEKL. V dropped 3 bases and J dropped 8; count of bases not matched to a gene: 7. This CDR3 has 15 amino acids. The CDR3 bases are TGCGCCAGCAGCCAGTTCGGGACTAGCGGGACTAAGCAGTACTTC. Translating gives CASSQFGTSGTKQYF.

The chain employs TRBV11-2 and TRBJ2-7, with 11 bases aligning to TRBD1. The germline CDR1 and CDR2 sequences are SGHAT and FQNNGV. The CDR3 totals 17 residues. The J segment lost 2 bases and the V segment lost 0 bases, leaving 6 bases of the junction unmatched. Here the CDR3 reads CASSLDTGQGAPYEQYF. CDR3 DNA: TGTGCCAGCAGCTTAGACACTGGACAGGGGGCACCCTACGAGCAGTACTTC. Complete variable domain (other parts from reference TRBV11-2 and TRBJ2-7): EAGVAQSPRYKIIEKRQSVAFWCNPISGHATLYWYQQILGQGPKLLIQFQNNGVVDDSQLPKDRFSAERLKGVDSTLKIQPAKLEDSAVYLCASSLDTGQGAPYEQYFGPGTRLTVT.

The chain joins TRBV7-9 to TRBJ2-2, with 7 bases matching TRBD1. V was pared by 5 bases and J by 5 bases, with 11 bases of the junction left unmatched. Germline CDR1 is SEHNR and CDR2 is FQNEAQ (reference sequence). There are 16 residues in the CDR3. CDR3 in DNA: TGTGCCAGCAGCCCATTAAGGGGGCAGGGGACCGGGGAGCTGTTTTTT. It specifies CASSPLRGQGTGELFF.

In this sample, this clone turned up a few times. The rearrangement uses TRBV10-1 and TRBJ1-3; 7 bases are a match to TRBD1. This CDR3 region has 14 residues. Germline assignment: CDR1 WNHNN and CDR2 SYGVQD (reference sequence). V lost 8 bases and J lost 5; bases outside the gene matches: 9. CDR3 region: CASRTTGLRNTIYF. DNA of the CDR3: TGCGCCAGCCGTACGACAGGGCTCAGAAACACCATATATTTT.

The rearrangement links TRBV4-1 to TRBJ2-1, with D possibly TRBD2 on 5 matching bases. Germline assignment: CDR1 MGHRA and CDR2 YSYEKL. Trimming shortened V by 0 bases and J by 8 bases, and 20 bases separated the two germline ends. The CDR3 contains 17 residues. The CDR3 region is CASSQDPLEGMIYEQFF. CDR3 coding DNA: TGCGCCAGCAGCCAAGATCCCCTCGAGGGTATGATATATGAGCAGTTCTTC.

The chain is built from TRBV10-2 and TRBJ2-1; 10 positions agree with TRBD2. Germline-derived CDR1 and CDR2 are WSHSY and SAAADI. V gave up 7 bases and J gave up 7 bases; unmatched junction bases: 1. CDR3 size: 12 residues. CDR3 nucleotide sequence: TGCGCCAGCAAGGGACTAGCGAATGAGCAGTTCTTC. Translation: CASKGLANEQFF.

This chain links TRBV5-1 with TRBJ2-2, with a weak D call TRBD2 (5 bases). The V end lost 2 bases, the J end lost 6 bases, and 5 bases lay between the germline ends. CDR3 size: 12 residues. CDR1 SGHRS and CDR2 YFSETQ come from the germline V gene. The CDR3: CASSFGAGELFF. The CDR3 DNA follows: TGCGCCAGCAGCTTCGGGGCCGGGGAGCTGTTTTTT. Together with reference TRBV5-1 and TRBJ2-2, the CDR3 gives the full variable domain: KAGVTQTPRYLIKTRGQQVTLSCSPISGHRSVSWYQQTPGQGLQFLFEYFSETQRNKGNFPGRFSGRQFSNSRSEMNVSTLELGDSALYLCASSFGAGELFFGEGSRLTVL.

The chain joins TRBV2 to TRBJ2-7; 7 bases line up with TRBD2. V trimming: 6 bases; J trimming: 2 bases; junction bases outside the gene matches: 7. This CDR3 contains 14 residues. CDR1 and CDR2 from the germline V gene are SNHLY and FYNNEI. For the CDR3, the DNA is TGTGCCAGCAGAAGTAGCGGGTCCCCCTACGAGCAGTACTTC. This encodes CASRSSGSPYEQYF. The full variable domain, completed using reference TRBV2 and TRBJ2-7, is EPEVTQTPSHQVTQMGQEVILRCVPISNHLYFYWYRQILGQKVEFLVSFYNNEISEKSEIFDDQFSVERPDGSNFTLKIRSTKLEDSAMYFCASRSSGSPYEQYFGPGTRLTVT.

This chain uses TRBV6-5 with TRBJ2-5; TRBD1 matches at 7 bases. Trimming at V came to 7 bases and at J to 5 bases, leaving 7 bases not matched to a gene. The CDR3 consists of 13 residues. The germline CDR1 and CDR2 sequences are MNHEY and SVGAGI. This chain's CDR3 is CASTNQGQETQYF. CDR3 nucleotide sequence: TGTGCCAGCACCAACCAGGGACAGGAGACCCAGTACTTC.

V gene TRBV4-1 combines with J gene TRBJ2-1, with 8 bases fitting TRBD2. V lost 0 bases, J lost 0 bases, and 4 bases stayed unmatched. This CDR3 has 17 residues. Germline lookup yields CDR1 MGHRA and CDR2 YSYEKL. This CDR3 reads CASSQERLASSYNEQFF. The CDR3 region has the DNA TGCGCCAGCAGCCAAGAGAGACTAGCGAGCTCCTACAATGAGCAGTTCTTC.

V usage is TRBV5-6 and J usage is TRBJ2-4; a possible D gene is TRBD2 (6 bases). Germline V gene lookup returns CDR1 SGHDT and CDR2 YYEEEE. The CDR3 is 14 amino acids. V was cut by 0 bases and J by 7 bases, with 11 bases left in between. CDR3 nucleotides: TGTGCCAGCAGCTTGGGAGGTGGGGGGAACATTCAGTACTTC. It is translated as CASSLGGGGNIQYF.

The chain joins TRBV19 to TRBJ2-7; D perhaps matches TRBD1 (5 bases). CDR1 is LNHDA and CDR2 is SQIVND in the germline V gene (reference sequence). The CDR3 spans 12 residues. V lost 5 bases and J lost 4, with 9 bases in between. The CDR3 DNA follows: TGTGCCAGTAGTCAAACAGGTTACGAGCAGTACTTC. Its protein is CASSQTGYEQYF.

A single count supports this clone. The CDR3 is CASSLVYTEAFF. The DNA of the CDR3 is TGTGCCAGCAGCTTAGTTTATACTGAAGCTTTCTTT. V and J are TRBV13 and TRBJ1-1; D not resolved. Trimming stripped 1 base from V and 5 bases from J, with 5 bases between. The germline CDR1 and CDR2 sequences are PRHDT and FYEKMQ (reference sequence). This CDR3 spans 12 amino acids.

The chain uses TRBV10-1 and TRBJ2-1; 9 nucleotides match TRBD1. The CDR3 consists of 15 residues. Germline CDR1 reads WNHNN; CDR2 reads SYGVQD (reference sequence). V lost 6 bases to trimming and J lost 2 bases; unmatched junction nucleotides: 5. DNA of the CDR3: TGCGCCAGCAGCGATAACAGGGGGCCCTACAATGAGCAGTTCTTC. Protein: CASSDNRGPYNEQFF.

The chain carries TRBV21-1 and TRBJ2-7; the table calls TRBD1, which could not be checked here. TRBV21-1 is listed as a pseudogene. The CDR3 is 16 residues long. This CDR3 is CASSKDVKGAPYEQYF. DNA of the CDR3: TGTGCCAGCAGCAAAGATGTAAAAGGGGCACCCTACGAGCAGTACTTC.

The chain joins TRBV19 to TRBJ2-3; TRBD2 aligns across 9 bases. The CDR3 spans 17 residues. The V segment lost 3 bases and the J segment 2 bases; nucleotides outside the gene matches: 9. Germline V gene sequence: CDR1 LNHDA, CDR2 SQIVND (reference sequence). As DNA, the CDR3 is TGTGCCAGTAGTATCGCGCCTAGCGGGGTGATCACAGATACGCAGTATTTT. As protein: CASSIAPSGVITDTQYF.

V gene TRBV6-5 combines with J gene TRBJ2-3, with 7 nucleotides matching TRBD2. CDR1 and CDR2 (germline): MNHEY, SVGAGI. The V and J ends lost 5 bases and 2 bases, in that order; junction bases with no gene match: 7. This CDR3 region has 15 residues. Written as DNA, the CDR3 is TGTGCCAGCAGTCCTACTCTAGCGGCCACAGATACGCAGTATTTT. This encodes CASSPTLAATDTQYF.

The V call is TRBV28, the J call TRBJ2-5, with no clear D. The J call may be mistaken, given a closer DNA end match to TRBJ2-7. Germline V CDR1 and CDR2: MDHEN, SYDVKM. The CDR3 has 14 amino acids. CDR3 in amino acids: CASSLTSSSYEQYF. The CDR3 DNA sequence: TGTGCCAGCAGTTTAACCTCGAGCTCCTACGAGCAGTACTTC.

This clone appeared a few times. The chain has TRBV30 and TRBJ1-3, with D hard to call. The CDR3 sequence is 13 residues long. CDR1 and CDR2 from the germline V gene are GTSNPN and SVGIG (reference sequence). V was shortened by 5 bases and J by 4 bases, with 12 bases between the two germline ends. DNA of the CDR3: TGTGCCTGGCAAACGGGGAGGGGAAACACCATATATTTT. This codes for CAWQTGRGNTIYF.

J is TRBJ2-3 and V is TRBV5-1, with a possible D match to TRBD2 (5 bases). The V gene lost 0 bases and the J gene lost 0 bases, with 17 bases spanning the gap. The CDR3 is 18 amino acids. CDR1 and CDR2 (germline): SGHRS, YFSETQ. This CDR3 reads CASSLAPTAESSTDTQYF. CDR3 coding DNA: TGCGCCAGCAGCTTGGCCCCAACAGCGGAGTCTAGCACAGATACGCAGTATTTT.

The chain has TRBV4-1 and TRBJ2-1, with 8 bases aligning to TRBD2. Losses at the gene ends were 2 bases for V and 8 bases for J; bases not matched to a gene: 8. Germline assignment: CDR1 MGHRA and CDR2 YSYEKL. There are 15 residues in the CDR3. CDR3 in amino acids: CASSQSGGSVDEQFF. In nucleotides, the CDR3 is TGCGCCAGCAGCCAATCGGGAGGGTCGGTCGATGAGCAGTTCTTC.